This is a list of T cell receptor beta chains from one sample in a study of persistence of HIV-infected CD4 T cells. Sequenced by immunoSEQ multiplex PCR; TCRdb stores in-frame clones only, minus some. The sample shows approximately 45,000 clones, about 87% of them seen only once. Their antigens remain unidentified. The source material was CD4+ T cells sorted from PBMCs after roughly 19-hour stimulation, sampled from a patient who received antiretroviral therapy. Receptors originate from an adult woman with HIV who was CMV-seropositive. The CDR3 runs from the conserved cysteine through the conserved F or W. The order of the fields is CDR3 protein, CDR3 DNA, V gene, D gene, CDR3 length, J gene, clone size. A D gene is named only where the DNA matches it firmly. Expanded clones get a size class; other rows say once, few or many, or leave the size out.

CDR3 protein: CASSSLGGGGKEAFF
CDR3 DNA: TGTGCCAGCAGTTCACTAGGGGGAGGGGGAAAAGAAGCTTTCTTT
V gene: TRBV6-5
D gene: NA
CDR3 length: 15
J gene: TRBJ1-1
clone size: NA

CDR3 protein: CAWSETGIDEKLFF
CDR3 DNA: TGTGCCTGGAGTGAAACAGGGATTGATGAAAAACTGTTTTTT
V gene: TRBV30
D gene: NA
CDR3 length: 14
J gene: TRBJ1-4
clone size: NA

CDR3 protein: CASSLGGGRGDEKLFF
CDR3 DNA: TGTGCCAGCAGCTTGGGTGGTGGGCGTGGAGATGAAAAACTGTTTTTT
V gene: TRBV5-8
D gene: NA
CDR3 length: 16
J gene: TRBJ1-4
clone size: once

CDR3 protein: CASSLDSGGTRGNEQFF
CDR3 DNA: TGTGCCAGCAGCTTAGATTCGGGGGGGACTAGAGGCAATGAGCAGTTCTTC
V gene: TRBV7-2
D gene: TRBD2
CDR3 length: 17
J gene: TRBJ2-1
clone size: NA

CDR3 protein: CASRLHGSTEAFF
CDR3 DNA: TGTGCCAGCAGACTCCATGGGTCGACTGAAGCTTTCTTT
V gene: TRBV12-3/TRBV12-4
D gene: NA
CDR3 length: 13
J gene: TRBJ1-1
clone size: NA

CDR3 protein: CASSLDVTVNEQFF
CDR3 DNA: TGTGCCAGCAGCTTAGACGTAACGGTGAATGAGCAGTTCTTC
V gene: TRBV5-5
D gene: NA
CDR3 length: 14
J gene: TRBJ2-1
clone size: NA

CDR3 protein: CASSPGTGQSNEKLFF
CDR3 DNA: TGTGCCAGCTCACCAGGGACAGGGCAATCCAATGAAAAACTGTTTTTT
V gene: TRBV18
D gene: TRBD1
CDR3 length: 16
J gene: TRBJ1-4
clone size: NA

CDR3 protein: CASSLFARTNTEAFF
CDR3 DNA: TGTGCCAGCAGTTTATTTGCCAGGACGAACACTGAAGCTTTCTTT
V gene: TRBV27
D gene: NA
CDR3 length: 15
J gene: TRBJ1-1
clone size: NA

CDR3 protein: CASSPETGVEKLFF
CDR3 DNA: TGTGCCAGCTCACCGGAGACAGGGGTTGAAAAACTGTTTTTT
V gene: TRBV18
D gene: TRBD1
CDR3 length: 14
J gene: TRBJ1-4
clone size: once

CDR3 protein: CASSLESNNSPLHF
CDR3 DNA: TGTGCCAGCAGCTTAGAGTCCAATAATTCACCCCTCCACTTT
V gene: TRBV7-9
D gene: NA
CDR3 length: 14
J gene: TRBJ1-6
clone size: once

CDR3 protein: CASSMQGQGVNTEAFF
CDR3 DNA: TGTGCCAGTAGTATGCAAGGCCAGGGGGTGAACACTGAAGCTTTCTTT
V gene: TRBV19
D gene: TRBD1
CDR3 length: 16
J gene: TRBJ1-1
clone size: NA

CDR3 protein: CASSSQGQGVLETQYF
CDR3 DNA: TGTGCCAGCAGTTCCCAGGGACAGGGGGTTTTGGAGACCCAGTACTTC
V gene: TRBV28
D gene: TRBD1
CDR3 length: 16
J gene: TRBJ2-5
clone size: NA

CDR3 protein: CASSPDENSPLHF
CDR3 DNA: TGTGCCAGCAGCCCGGACGAAAATTCACCCCTCCACTTT
V gene: TRBV7-3
D gene: NA
CDR3 length: 13
J gene: TRBJ1-6
clone size: NA

CDR3 protein: CASSTDSVSYEQYF
CDR3 DNA: TGTGCCAGTAGTACCGACAGTGTCTCCTACGAGCAGTACTTC
V gene: TRBV19
D gene: NA
CDR3 length: 14
J gene: TRBJ2-7
clone size: NA

CDR3 protein: CASSPGEGNYGYTF
CDR3 DNA: TGTGCCAGCAGTCCCGGAGAGGGAAACTATGGCTACACCTTC
V gene: TRBV6-4
D gene: NA
CDR3 length: 14
J gene: TRBJ1-2
clone size: NA

CDR3 protein: CASRTGAGELFF
CDR3 DNA: TGTGCCAGCAGGACAGGGGCCGGGGAGCTGTTTTTT
V gene: TRBV12-3/TRBV12-4
D gene: TRBD1
CDR3 length: 12
J gene: TRBJ2-2
clone size: NA

CDR3 protein: CASSFDRSNEKLFF
CDR3 DNA: TGTGCCAGCAGCTTCGACAGAAGTAATGAAAAACTGTTTTTT
V gene: TRBV7-2
D gene: NA
CDR3 length: 14
J gene: TRBJ1-4
clone size: NA

CDR3 protein: CASSKDAGELFF
CDR3 DNA: TGTGCCAGCAGTAAAGACGCCGGGGAACTGTTTTTT
V gene: TRBV28
D gene: NA
CDR3 length: 12
J gene: TRBJ1-4
clone size: NA

CDR3 protein: CASGLLGETQYF
CDR3 DNA: TGTGCTAGTGGTTTGTTGGGAGAGACCCAGTACTTC
V gene: TRBV12-5
D gene: NA
CDR3 length: 12
J gene: TRBJ2-5
clone size: NA

CDR3 protein: CASSLRGGQSNYGYTF
CDR3 DNA: TGTGCCAGCTCACTTCGAGGTGGACAGTCTAACTATGGCTACACCTTC
V gene: TRBV18
D gene: NA
CDR3 length: 16
J gene: TRBJ1-2
clone size: NA

CDR3 protein: CASSHKGNTEAFF
CDR3 DNA: TGTGCCAGCAGCCATAAGGGAAACACTGAAGCTTTCTTT
V gene: TRBV7-9
D gene: NA
CDR3 length: 13
J gene: TRBJ1-1
clone size: NA

CDR3 protein: CASSPLTGNANEKLFF
CDR3 DNA: TGCGCCAGCAGCCCCTTGACAGGGAATGCTAATGAAAAACTGTTTTTT
V gene: TRBV5-1
D gene: TRBD1
CDR3 length: 16
J gene: TRBJ1-4
clone size: NA

CDR3 protein: CASGPDRANTGELFF
CDR3 DNA: TGTGCTAGTGGTCCCGACAGGGCGAACACCGGGGAGCTGTTTTTT
V gene: TRBV12-5
D gene: TRBD1
CDR3 length: 15
J gene: TRBJ2-2
clone size: NA

CDR3 protein: CAISESLTGANTGELFF
CDR3 DNA: TGTGCCATCAGTGAGTCGTTAACGGGGGCGAACACCGGGGAGCTGTTTTTT
V gene: TRBV10-3
D gene: NA
CDR3 length: 17
J gene: TRBJ2-2
clone size: NA

CDR3 protein: CASSLPGGQGATGELFF
CDR3 DNA: TGTGCCAGCAGCTTACCCGGCGGACAGGGGGCTACCGGGGAGCTGTTTTTT
V gene: TRBV5-4
D gene: TRBD1
CDR3 length: 17
J gene: TRBJ2-2
clone size: NA

CDR3 protein: CAWSVRAGETLHF
CDR3 DNA: TGTGCCTGGAGTGTACGCGCAGGGGAAACCCTCCACTTT
V gene: TRBV30
D gene: NA
CDR3 length: 13
J gene: TRBJ1-6
clone size: NA

CDR3 protein: CASSLMTSGRGAVF
CDR3 DNA: TGCGCCAGCAGCCTAATGACTAGTGGGAGGGGAGCGGTCTTC
V gene: TRBV5-1
D gene: TRBD2
CDR3 length: 14
J gene: TRBJ2-1
clone size: NA

CDR3 protein: CASSDTSSGNTIYF
CDR3 DNA: TGTGCCAGCAGTGATACTAGCTCTGGAAACACCATATATTTT
V gene: TRBV25-1
D gene: NA
CDR3 length: 14
J gene: TRBJ1-3
clone size: NA

CDR3 protein: CASSPLEGAAFF
CDR3 DNA: TGTGCCAGCAGTCCACTTGAAGGGGCCGCTTTCTTT
V gene: TRBV28
D gene: NA
CDR3 length: 12
J gene: TRBJ1-1
clone size: NA

CDR3 protein: CATFGSSINTIYF
CDR3 DNA: TGTGCCACCTTTGGTAGTTCGATAAACACCATATATTTT
V gene: TRBV10-3
D gene: NA
CDR3 length: 13
J gene: TRBJ1-3
clone size: NA

CDR3 protein: CASSTTGRGGSGANVLTF
CDR3 DNA: TGTGCCAGTAGTACAACGGGGAGGGGTGGATCTGGGGCCAACGTCCTGACTTTC
V gene: TRBV19
D gene: TRBD2
CDR3 length: 18
J gene: TRBJ2-6
clone size: NA

CDR3 protein: CASSPRAHLGGNQPQHF
CDR3 DNA: TGTGCCAGCAGCCCCCGGGCCCACCTGGGGGGCAATCAGCCCCAGCATTTT
V gene: TRBV7-8
D gene: NA
CDR3 length: 17
J gene: TRBJ1-5
clone size: NA

CDR3 protein: CASSRGQGGTGNTIYF
CDR3 DNA: TGCGCCAGCAGCCGAGGACAGGGAGGAACTGGAAACACCATATATTTT
V gene: TRBV4-1
D gene: TRBD1
CDR3 length: 16
J gene: TRBJ1-3
clone size: NA

CDR3 protein: CATQSQGRNSPLHF
CDR3 DNA: TGTGCCACCCAGTCCCAGGGGAGGAATTCACCCCTCCACTTT
V gene: TRBV15
D gene: NA
CDR3 length: 14
J gene: TRBJ1-6
clone size: NA

CDR3 protein: CSASGLAGEETQYF
CDR3 DNA: TGCAGTGCTAGTGGGCTAGCGGGAGAAGAGACCCAGTACTTC
V gene: TRBV20-1
D gene: TRBD2
CDR3 length: 14
J gene: TRBJ2-5
clone size: NA

CDR3 protein: CASSGSQRGRDTEAFF
CDR3 DNA: TGCGCCAGCAGTGGGTCTCAACGGGGGCGTGACACTGAAGCTTTCTTT
V gene: TRBV10-2
D gene: NA
CDR3 length: 16
J gene: TRBJ1-1
clone size: NA

CDR3 protein: CASSPTGNTEAFF
CDR3 DNA: TGTGCCAGCAGTCCCACGGGGAACACTGAAGCTTTCTTT
V gene: TRBV27
D gene: NA
CDR3 length: 13
J gene: TRBJ1-1
clone size: NA

CDR3 protein: CASSLRASPAGTGELFF
CDR3 DNA: TGTGCCAGCAGCTTGAGGGCCTCCCCGGCGGGGACCGGGGAGCTGTTTTTT
V gene: TRBV5-5
D gene: NA
CDR3 length: 17
J gene: TRBJ2-2
clone size: NA

CDR3 protein: CASSLTPTNEKLFF
CDR3 DNA: TGTGCCAGCTCACTCACCCCAACTAATGAAAAACTGTTTTTT
V gene: TRBV18
D gene: NA
CDR3 length: 14
J gene: TRBJ1-4
clone size: NA

CDR3 protein: CASSYRETGDYGYTF
CDR3 DNA: TGTGCCAGCAGTTACCGAGAAACAGGGGACTATGGCTACACCTTC
V gene: TRBV6-5
D gene: TRBD1
CDR3 length: 15
J gene: TRBJ1-2
clone size: NA

CDR3 protein: CASSQDLSSGGVQYF
CDR3 DNA: TGTGCCAGCAGCCAAGATTTGTCTAGCGGGGGGGTTCAGTACTTC
V gene: TRBV3-1/TRBV3-2
D gene: TRBD2
CDR3 length: 15
J gene: TRBJ2-7
clone size: once

CDR3 protein: CASSPGSGSSYEQYF
CDR3 DNA: TGTGCCAGCAGCCCAGGGAGCGGGAGCTCCTACGAGCAGTACTTC
V gene: TRBV7-9
D gene: TRBD2
CDR3 length: 15
J gene: TRBJ2-7
clone size: NA

CDR3 protein: CASSSGQGSFGYTF
CDR3 DNA: TGTGCCAGCAGCTCGGGACAGGGTAGTTTTGGCTACACCTTC
V gene: TRBV5-4
D gene: TRBD1
CDR3 length: 14
J gene: TRBJ1-2
clone size: NA

CDR3 protein: CASSPQQLSNQPQHF
CDR3 DNA: TGTGCCAGCAGTCCTCAGCAACTTAGCAATCAGCCCCAGCATTTT
V gene: TRBV6-5
D gene: NA
CDR3 length: 15
J gene: TRBJ1-5
clone size: NA

CDR3 protein: CASSPAGQGAVVGYTF
CDR3 DNA: TGTGCCAGCAGTCCCGCCGGACAGGGGGCAGTTGTTGGCTACACCTTC
V gene: TRBV28
D gene: TRBD1
CDR3 length: 16
J gene: TRBJ1-2
clone size: NA

CDR3 protein: CASSLQFSGTDTQYF
CDR3 DNA: TGTGCCAGCAGCTTACAGTTTTCTGGCACAGATACGCAGTATTTT
V gene: TRBV7-3
D gene: NA
CDR3 length: 15
J gene: TRBJ2-3
clone size: NA

CDR3 protein: CASSRGVGQPQHF
CDR3 DNA: TGTGCCAGCAGCCGGGGGGTAGGTCAGCCCCAGCATTTT
V gene: TRBV28
D gene: NA
CDR3 length: 13
J gene: TRBJ1-5
clone size: NA

CDR3 protein: CASRTDRDTEAFF
CDR3 DNA: TGTGCCAGTAGAACCGACAGAGACACTGAAGCTTTCTTT
V gene: TRBV19
D gene: NA
CDR3 length: 13
J gene: TRBJ1-1
clone size: NA

CDR3 protein: CASSYSSTSYEQYF
CDR3 DNA: TGTGCCAGCAGTTACTCTAGCACCTCCTACGAGCAGTACTTC
V gene: TRBV6-6
D gene: NA
CDR3 length: 14
J gene: TRBJ2-7
clone size: NA

CDR3 protein: CASSSDRGSYQPQHF
CDR3 DNA: TGTGCCAGCAGCTCGGACAGGGGATCGTATCAGCCCCAGCATTTT
V gene: TRBV7-8
D gene: TRBD1
CDR3 length: 15
J gene: TRBJ1-5
clone size: NA

CDR3 protein: CASNPTGFGGNQPQHF
CDR3 DNA: TGTGCCAGCAACCCGACAGGGTTTGGTGGCAATCAGCCCCAGCATTTT
V gene: TRBV28
D gene: TRBD1
CDR3 length: 16
J gene: TRBJ1-5
clone size: NA

CDR3 protein: CATSSGTSGNSETQYF
CDR3 DNA: TGTGCCACCAGTTCCGGGACTAGCGGGAACTCGGAGACCCAGTACTTC
V gene: TRBV15
D gene: TRBD2
CDR3 length: 16
J gene: TRBJ2-5
clone size: NA